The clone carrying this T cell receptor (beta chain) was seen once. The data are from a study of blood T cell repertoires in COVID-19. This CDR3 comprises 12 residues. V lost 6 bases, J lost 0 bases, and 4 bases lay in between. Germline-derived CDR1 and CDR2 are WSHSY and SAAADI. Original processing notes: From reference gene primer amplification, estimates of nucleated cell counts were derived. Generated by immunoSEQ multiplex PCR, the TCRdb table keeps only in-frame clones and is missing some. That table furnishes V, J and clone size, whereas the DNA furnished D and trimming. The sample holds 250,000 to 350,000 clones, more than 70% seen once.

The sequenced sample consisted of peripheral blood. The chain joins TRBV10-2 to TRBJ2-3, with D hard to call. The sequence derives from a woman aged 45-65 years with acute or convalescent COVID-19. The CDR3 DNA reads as TGCGCCAGCAGCCTTAGCACAGATACGCAGTATTTT. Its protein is CASSLSTDTQYF.